This T cell receptor beta chain was captured in a study of regulatory T cells in long-lasting Graves disease. This clonotype was counted ten times or more. Regarding time point: newly diagnosed GD, antithyroid drugs for less than 3 months. PBMCs provided the RNA from which the TCR library was made. Construction of the TCR beta libraries employed iRepertoire HTBI primers in conjunction with Arm-PCR of CDR3 regions. Study processing details: Across all samples, under 65 TRBV segments and around 13 TRBJ segments were identified. Each CDR3 protein gets one entry after TCRdb re-called the multiplex PCR reads with MiXCR. These V and J calls derive from TCRdb rather than the authors' analysis. The sample lists around 450,000 distinct CDR3 sequences, about 15% seen once, with over 15% in the top ten. CDR1 is ENHRY and CDR2 is SYGVKD in the germline V gene. V trimming: 5 bases; J trimming: 3 bases; junction bases outside the gene matches: 9. The CDR3 is 15 residues long.

These same records also appear under a second study, on T cells in Graves' hyperthyroidism and ophthalmopathy. That work adds: Hyperthyroidism of Graves' type that showed no ophthalmopathy progression within 18 months was stable. The study used the HTBI primer set for a first-round RT-PCR of the TCR CDR3. In blood, most of the thyroid clonotypes expanded above 0.001 were also present.

The chain joins TRBV10-3 to TRBJ2-7; 8 nucleotides match TRBD1. This clonotype was obtained from a woman in her 30s with Graves disease. This specimen was peripheral blood mononuclear cells (PBMCs), taken at new diagnosis, from a patient treated with antithyroid drugs. CDR3: CAISPRSGGFYEQYF. The CDR3, as DNA: TGTGCCATCAGTCCCCGATCAGGGGGCTTCTACGAGCAGTACTTC.